Described below is a single T cell receptor beta chain sequence and its context. What it binds is not known. The repertoire was sequenced with immunoSEQ multiplex PCR; TCRdb's copy has only in-frame clones and lacks some. The table has some 120,000 clones, 90% to 95% seen once. This sample is part of a study of T cell responses to AZD1222 COVID-19 vaccine. Whole-study results and caveats: Reportedly, nearly half of unique spike TCRs recognized epitopes outside B.1.351/B.1.1.7 mutations.

The germline CDR1 and CDR2 sequences are SQVTM and ANQGSEA. This CDR3 spans 15 amino acids. V lost 7 bases and J lost 4, with 22 bases in between. The chain recombines TRBV29-1 with TRBJ1-1; possibly TRBD1 for D (6 bases). The sequenced sample was peripheral blood, obtained on day 0 of AZD1222 vaccination. The sequence came from an adult in good health. The CDR3 sequence is CSARRAGGVGTEAFF. CDR3 in DNA: TGCAGCGCCCGCCGGGCGGGGGGCGTTGGCACTGAAGCTTTCTTT.